Listed here are 29 T cell receptor beta chains from one sample, sequenced in a study of shared clonotypes between healthy human individuals. Repertoires were generated with immunoSEQ multiplex PCR, while TCRdb's copy carries only in-frame clones and drops some. Of over a million clones in the sample, roughly 97% were seen once. The specimen was naive CD4+ T cells sorted from blood. Regarding subset: CD45RA+ positively selected. The receptors originated from a man younger than 45 in good health.

The chain joins TRBV2 to TRBJ2-5, with D uncertain. V shed 8 bases and J shed 5 bases, with 15 bases lying between them. Germline-derived CDR1 and CDR2 are SNHLY and FYNNEI. The CDR3 covers 13 residues. CDR3 loop: CASGRYLGETQYF. CDR3 nucleotide sequence: TGTGCCAGCGGCAGGTACCTCGGGGAGACCCAGTACTTC.

This clone was observed once. This sequence joins TRBV29-1 and TRBJ1-4, with a tentative D call TRBD1 (6 bases). The V gene's germline CDR1 is SQVTM and CDR2 ANQGSEA. Trimming left V 7 bases short and J 6 bases short, with 12 bases between. The CDR3 consists of 12 residues. The chain's CDR3 is CSASRGDEKLFF. The CDR3 coding sequence is TGCAGCGCCTCAAGGGGGGATGAAAAACTGTTTTTT.

Concerning this clone itself: The sample holds other DNA sequences that translate to the same CDR3. The CDR3 spells CASRQSSGNTIYF. In DNA form, the CDR3 reads TGTGCCAGCAGACAGTCCTCTGGAAACACCATATATTTT. The chain links TRBV27 to TRBJ1-3; D remains ambiguous. With 6 bases removed from V and 0 bases from J, the gap between germline ends came to 6 bases. The CDR3 is 13 residues long. Germline lookup yields CDR1 MNHEY and CDR2 SMNVEV (reference sequence).

The rearrangement joins TRBV5-6 to TRBJ2-1; 12 bases map to TRBD2. The germline gives CDR1 SGHDT, CDR2 YYEEEE. The CDR3 has 15 amino acids. The J segment lost 14 bases and the V segment lost 3 bases, leaving 12 bases of the junction unmatched. The CDR3 DNA sequence: TGTGCCAGCAGCTGGACTAGCGGGATCGATAAAGAAAAGTTCTTC. Protein: CASSWTSGIDKEKFF.

The rearrangement links TRBV6-5 to TRBJ2-3; D not resolved. Trimming took 2 bases from V and 5 from J, leaving 14 bases between them. The CDR3 extends over 15 amino acids. The V gene's germline CDR1 is MNHEY and CDR2 SVGAGI. The CDR3 here is CASSYHISQRDTQYF. CDR3 nucleotides: TGTGCCAGCAGTTACCACATCTCCCAGAGAGATACGCAGTATTTT.

The chain combines TRBV5-8 with TRBJ2-6; possible D gene TRBD2, 6 bases. In germline, CDR1 is SGHTS, CDR2 YDEGEE. Trimming took 4 bases from V and 3 from J, leaving 20 bases between them. The CDR3 has 18 amino acids. CDR3 sequence reads: CASSNGRGTMRGANVLTF. The CDR3 DNA reads TGTGCCAGCAGCAACGGGCGGGGAACGATGCGTGGGGCCAACGTCCTGACTTTC. The full variable domain, in which reference TRBV5-8 and TRBJ2-6 provide the parts outside the CDR3, is EAGVTQSPTHLIKTRGQQATLRCSPISGHTSVYWYQQALGLGLQFLLWYDEGEERNRGNFPPRFSGRQFPNYSSELNVNALELEDSALYLCASSNGRGTMRGANVLTFGAGSRLTVL.

V is TRBV5-1 and J is TRBJ2-3, with 10 nucleotides matching TRBD2. Germline-derived CDR1 and CDR2 are SGHRS and YFSETQ. V lost 0 bases to trimming and J lost 0 bases; unmatched junction nucleotides: 4. This CDR3 is 17 amino acids long. In DNA, the CDR3 is TGCGCCAGCAGCTTGGAGGCTAGCGGGGGAAGCACAGATACGCAGTATTTT. The encoded protein is CASSLEASGGSTDTQYF.

This clone came up once. The J gene is TRBJ2-7, the V gene TRBV6-5; the D is unclear. CDR1 is MNHEY and CDR2 is SVGAGI in the germline V gene. The V end was cut by 0 bases, the J end by 0 bases, with 9 bases between. This CDR3 region has 15 residues. In nucleotides, the CDR3 is TGTGCCAGCAGTTACTCTATCGCGAGCTCCTACGAGCAGTACTTC. It yields the protein CASSYSIASSYEQYF.

V usage is TRBV5-1 and J usage is TRBJ1-1, with D maybe TRBD1 (6 bases). Germline values: CDR1 SGHRS, CDR2 YFSETQ. The V end lost 7 bases, the J end lost 1 base, and 14 bases lay between the germline ends. The CDR3 loop spans 14 amino acids. CDR3 DNA sequence: TGCGCCAGCTCGCCTTGGACAGAGAACACTGAAGCTTTCTTT. Translated, it gives CASSPWTENTEAFF.

The chain combines TRBV10-2 with TRBJ2-3; 13 bases match TRBD2. V lost 0 bases to trimming and J lost 5 bases; unmatched junction nucleotides: 8. The germline V gene has CDR1 WSHSY and CDR2 SAAADI. CDR3 size: 18 residues. CDR3 region: CASSESPVGLAGLDTQYF. The CDR3 DNA reads as TGCGCCAGCAGTGAGTCGCCCGTGGGACTAGCGGGACTAGATACGCAGTATTTT.

The V call is TRBV7-9, the J call TRBJ1-1; D gene ambiguous. This CDR3 contains 14 residues. The V gene's germline CDR1 is SEHNR and CDR2 FQNEAQ (reference sequence). Trimming took 3 bases from V and 6 from J, leaving 14 bases between them. Written as DNA, the CDR3 is TGTGCCAGCAGCTTCGACACAAGGGAGTCTGAAGCTTTCTTT. It specifies CASSFDTRESEAFF.

Concerning this clone: This sample includes further DNA sequences coding for the same CDR3. This chain joins TRBV28 and TRBJ1-2; D might be TRBD1 (5 bases). This CDR3 has 13 amino acids. Looked up from germline, CDR1 is MDHEN and CDR2 is SYDVKM. Trimming left V 2 bases short and J 5 bases short, with 9 bases between. This CDR3 reads CASSLLGGYGYTF. DNA for the CDR3: TGTGCCAGCAGTTTACTGGGGGGTTATGGCTACACCTTC.

The rearrangement links TRBV11-3 to TRBJ2-7, with 8 bases fitting TRBD2. Looked up from germline, CDR1 is SGHNT and CDR2 is YENEEA. The CDR3 runs 14 residues. V lost 4 bases to trimming and J lost 0 bases; unmatched junction nucleotides: 2. CDR3: CASSSGTSSYEQYF. DNA of the CDR3: TGTGCCAGCAGCTCCGGGACTAGCTCCTACGAGCAGTACTTC.

The chain couples TRBV7-2 to TRBJ2-3, with TRBD2 identical over 9 bases. Germline V gives CDR1 SGHTA, CDR2 FQGNSA. V dropped 4 bases and J dropped 8; count of bases not matched to a gene: 10. CDR3 size: 15 residues. CDR3 DNA sequence: TGTGCCAGCAGCTCTAGCTGGCTAGCGGGACGTACGCAGTATTTT. Translation: CASSSSWLAGRTQYF.

The chain uses TRBV28 and TRBJ2-1; 15 bases match TRBD2. From germline, CDR1 is MDHEN and CDR2 SYDVKM. The trim removed 7 bases at V and 7 bases at J, leaving 2 bases unmatched. CDR3 length: 14 amino acids. DNA for the CDR3: TGTGCCAGCACCGGGACTAGCGGGAGGAATGAGCAGTTCTTC. This codes for CASTGTSGRNEQFF.

The sample holds one count of this clone. This chain connects TRBV18 to TRBJ2-3; possible D gene TRBD1, 6 bases. The V and J ends lost 1 base and 3 bases respectively, with 11 bases between them. Germline V gene sequence: CDR1 KGHSH, CDR2 LQKENI. The CDR3 contains 15 residues. The CDR3 DNA reads as TGTGCCAGCTCACCACGGACAGCATTAACAGATACGCAGTATTTT. Protein: CASSPRTALTDTQYF. Full variable domain (rest looked up from reference TRBV18 and TRBJ2-3): NAGVMQNPRHLVRRRGQEARLRCSPMKGHSHVYWYRQLPEEGLKFMVYLQKENIIDESGMPKERFSAEFPKEGPSILRIQQVVRGDSAAYFCASSPRTALTDTQYFGPGTRLTVL.

This sequence joins TRBV28 and TRBJ2-1; maybe TRBD1 (6 bases). This CDR3 contains 14 residues. The V end lost 5 bases, the J end lost 10 bases, and 18 bases lay between the germline ends. The V gene's germline CDR1 is MDHEN and CDR2 SYDVKM. CDR3 sequence (DNA): TGTGCCAGCAGTCTCATAGGACAGACGATAGAGCAGTTCTTC. It codes for CASSLIGQTIEQFF.

The CDR3 spells CASSFQREINEQFF. Written as DNA, the CDR3 is TGTGCCAGCAGTTTCCAGCGGGAAATCAATGAGCAGTTCTTC. The chain joins TRBV28 to TRBJ2-1; 7 bases are a match to TRBD2. V shed 3 bases and J 6 bases; nucleotides not matched to a gene: 5. The germline V gene has CDR1 MDHEN and CDR2 SYDVKM. This CDR3 region has 14 residues.

V usage is TRBV18 and J usage is TRBJ2-5; D may be TRBD2 (6 bases). The ends were cut back, 4 bases at V and 1 base at J, with 10 bases in the middle. CDR1 is KGHSH, CDR2 LQKENI, per germline. The CDR3 contains 14 residues. CDR3 amino acids: CASSQTGGQETQYF. The CDR3, as DNA: TGTGCCAGCTCACAGACCGGGGGCCAAGAGACCCAGTACTTC. The full variable domain, completed using reference TRBV18 and TRBJ2-5, is NAGVMQNPRHLVRRRGQEARLRCSPMKGHSHVYWYRQLPEEGLKFMVYLQKENIIDESGMPKERFSAEFPKEGPSILRIQQVVRGDSAAYFCASSQTGGQETQYFGPGTRLLVL.

The chain has TRBV11-3 and TRBJ1-5, with a weak D call TRBD1 (6 bases). The V gene's germline CDR1 is SGHNT and CDR2 YENEEA. There are 14 residues in the CDR3. V lost 0 bases, J lost 4 bases, and 7 bases lay in between. CDR3 bases: TGTGCCAGCAGCTTAGACAGGGGAAATCAGCCCCAGCATTTT. Its protein product is CASSLDRGNQPQHF.

This chain uses TRBV6-5 with TRBJ2-2; possibly TRBD2 for D (6 bases). CDR1 and CDR2 (germline): MNHEY, SVGAGI. With 2 bases removed from V and 7 bases from J, the gap between germline ends came to 17 bases. The CDR3 has 16 amino acids. Here the CDR3 DNA reads TGTGCCAGCAGTTACCCCAGGTTCGGGAGTGGCGGGGAGCTGTTTTTT. It encodes CASSYPRFGSGGELFF.

The chain employs TRBV5-1 and TRBJ2-5, with a weak D call TRBD1 (5 bases). The DNA end is more similar to TRBJ2-7, so the J call may be wrong. Per the germline V gene, CDR1 is SGHRS and CDR2 is YFSETQ. This CDR3 comprises 14 residues. CDR3 protein: CASSLGQTAYEQYF. The CDR3 coding sequence is TGCGCCAGCAGCTTAGGTCAGACAGCCTACGAGCAGTACTTC.

The chain links TRBV7-6 to TRBJ1-5; D might be TRBD1 (6 bases). Germline V gives CDR1 SGHVS, CDR2 FNYEAQ. Between the trimmed V and J ends, which lost 0 bases and 2 bases, there was a span of 8 bases. The CDR3 loop spans 15 amino acids. The CDR3 DNA is TGTGCCAGCAGCTTAGCGGGGGCGGGCAATCAGCCCCAGCATTTT. It encodes CASSLAGAGNQPQHF.

The J gene is TRBJ2-3, the V gene TRBV7-2; 10 positions agree with TRBD2. The ends lost 3 bases at V and 2 bases at J; junction bases unmatched: 11. CDR1 is SGHTA, CDR2 FQGNSA, per germline. The CDR3 runs 18 residues. CDR3 coding DNA: TGTGCCAGCAGCTTGTCCAAGGGGACTAGCGCGTCCACAGATACGCAGTATTTT. This sequence encodes CASSLSKGTSASTDTQYF. The entire variable domain, with the rest obtained from reference TRBV7-2 and TRBJ2-3, is as follows: GAGVSQSPSNKVTEKGKDVELRCDPISGHTALYWYRQSLGQGLEFLIYFQGNSAPDKSGLPSDRFSAERTGGSVSTLTIQRTQQEDSAVYLCASSLSKGTSASTDTQYFGPGTRLTVL.

V is TRBV7-2 and J is TRBJ2-5; TRBD2 agrees at 7 bases. V was pared by 1 base and J by 4 bases, with 12 bases of the junction left unmatched. Germline V gene sequence: CDR1 SGHTA, CDR2 FQGNSA. CDR3 size: 17 residues. CDR3 in amino acids: CASSLGRGGRVGETQYF. The CDR3 bases are TGTGCCAGCAGCTTAGGACGGGGAGGGCGTGTGGGAGAGACCCAGTACTTC.

The V gene is TRBV19, the J gene TRBJ2-2, with D tentatively TRBD2 (5 bases). The V gene's germline CDR1 is LNHDA and CDR2 SQIVND (reference sequence). The CDR3 has 15 residues. The V and J ends lost 1 base and 5 bases respectively, with 11 bases between them. The chain's CDR3 is CASSIAVRGTGELFF. Here the CDR3 DNA reads TGTGCCAGTAGTATAGCGGTCAGAGGGACCGGGGAGCTGTTTTTT.

The chain uses TRBV4-1 and TRBJ2-1; 9 nucleotides match TRBD2. This CDR3 is 17 amino acids long. The V gene's germline CDR1 is MGHRA and CDR2 YSYEKL. V was pared by 1 base and J by 8 bases, with 12 bases of the junction left unmatched. CDR3 residues: CASSQVGREGHGYEQFF. CDR3 nucleotide sequence: TGCGCCAGCAGCCAAGTGGGGCGGGAGGGCCATGGGTATGAGCAGTTCTTC.

The CDR3 sequence: CSVQGARGETQYF. Written as DNA, the CDR3 is TGCAGCGTGCAGGGGGCGCGAGGAGAGACCCAGTACTTC. This chain uses TRBV29-1 with TRBJ2-5; 8 bases match TRBD1. The germline CDR1 and CDR2 sequences are SQVTM and ANQGSEA. Trimming at V came to 6 bases and at J to 4 bases, leaving 7 bases not matched to a gene. The CDR3 consists of 13 residues.

J is TRBJ1-2 and V is TRBV6-5, with 9 nucleotides matching TRBD1. CDR3 length equals 15 residues. With 5 bases clipped from V and 4 bases from J, the junction kept 8 bases outside the gene matches. Germline lookup yields CDR1 MNHEY and CDR2 SVGAGI. The CDR3 region has the DNA TGTGCCAGCAGTGGCCACAGGGGGCGCGGCTATGGCTACACCTTC. As protein: CASSGHRGRGYGYTF.